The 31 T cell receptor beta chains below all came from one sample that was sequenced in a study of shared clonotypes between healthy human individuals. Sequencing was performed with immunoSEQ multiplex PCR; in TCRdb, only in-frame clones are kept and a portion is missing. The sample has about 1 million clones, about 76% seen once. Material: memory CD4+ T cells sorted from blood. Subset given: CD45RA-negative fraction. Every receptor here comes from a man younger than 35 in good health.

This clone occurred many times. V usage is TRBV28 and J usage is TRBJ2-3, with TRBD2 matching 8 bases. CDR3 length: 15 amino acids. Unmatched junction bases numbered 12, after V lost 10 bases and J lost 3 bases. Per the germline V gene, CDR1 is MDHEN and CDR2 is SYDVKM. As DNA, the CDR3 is TGTGCCACCATGTCGGGGGGGCTCGGAACAGATACGCAGTATTTT. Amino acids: CATMSGGLGTDTQYF.

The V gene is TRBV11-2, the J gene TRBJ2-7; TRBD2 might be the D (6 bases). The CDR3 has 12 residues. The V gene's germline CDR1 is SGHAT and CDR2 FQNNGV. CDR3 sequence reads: CASSLDTRDFLV. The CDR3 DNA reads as TGTGCCAGCAGCTTGGACACAAGGGACTTTTTAGTC.

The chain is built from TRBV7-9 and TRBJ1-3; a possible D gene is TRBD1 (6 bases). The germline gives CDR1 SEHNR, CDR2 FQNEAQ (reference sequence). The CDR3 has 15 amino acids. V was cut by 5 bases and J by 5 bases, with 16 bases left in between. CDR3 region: CASSPGTLTRNTIYF. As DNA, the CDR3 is TGTGCCAGCAGCCCCGGGACACTCACCAGAAACACCATATATTTT.

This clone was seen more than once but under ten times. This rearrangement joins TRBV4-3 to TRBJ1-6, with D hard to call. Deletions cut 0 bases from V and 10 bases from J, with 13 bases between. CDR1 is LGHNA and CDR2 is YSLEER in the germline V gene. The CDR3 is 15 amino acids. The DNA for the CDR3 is TGCGCCAGCAGCCAAGATGGACGCCCGGTCTCACCCCTCCACTTT. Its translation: CASSQDGRPVSPLHF.

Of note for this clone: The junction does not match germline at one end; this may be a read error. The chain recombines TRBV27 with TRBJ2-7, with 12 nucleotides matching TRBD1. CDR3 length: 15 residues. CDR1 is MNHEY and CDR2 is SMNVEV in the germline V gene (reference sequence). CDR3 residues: CASSLRGTGGSETEF. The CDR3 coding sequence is TGTGCCAGCAGTTTAAGAGGGACAGGGGGCTCGGAGACCGAATTC.

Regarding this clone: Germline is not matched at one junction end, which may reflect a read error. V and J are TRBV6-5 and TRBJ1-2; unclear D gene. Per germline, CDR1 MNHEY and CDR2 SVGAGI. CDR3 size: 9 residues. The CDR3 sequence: CASSYLVVF. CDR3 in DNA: TGTGCCAGCAGTTATTTGGTGGTCTTC.

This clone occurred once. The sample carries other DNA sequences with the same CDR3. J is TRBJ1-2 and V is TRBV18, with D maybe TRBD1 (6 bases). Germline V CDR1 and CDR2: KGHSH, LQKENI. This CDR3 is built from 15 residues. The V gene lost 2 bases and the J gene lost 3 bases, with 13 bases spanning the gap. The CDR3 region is CASSPTGGSDYGYTF. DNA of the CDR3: TGTGCCAGCTCACCAACGGGGGGCAGCGACTATGGCTACACCTTC.

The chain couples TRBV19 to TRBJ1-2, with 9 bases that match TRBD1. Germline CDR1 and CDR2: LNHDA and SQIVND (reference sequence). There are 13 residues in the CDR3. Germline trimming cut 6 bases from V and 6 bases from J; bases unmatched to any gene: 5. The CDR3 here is CASRGQGRNGYTF. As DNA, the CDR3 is TGTGCCAGTAGGGGACAGGGAAGAAATGGCTACACCTTC.

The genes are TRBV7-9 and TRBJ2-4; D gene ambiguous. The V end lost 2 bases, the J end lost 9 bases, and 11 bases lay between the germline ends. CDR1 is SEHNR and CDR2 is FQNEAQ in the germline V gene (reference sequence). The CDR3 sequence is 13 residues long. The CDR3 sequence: CASSLTPTGIQYF. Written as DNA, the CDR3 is TGTGCCAGCAGCTTAACCCCTACGGGCATTCAGTACTTC.

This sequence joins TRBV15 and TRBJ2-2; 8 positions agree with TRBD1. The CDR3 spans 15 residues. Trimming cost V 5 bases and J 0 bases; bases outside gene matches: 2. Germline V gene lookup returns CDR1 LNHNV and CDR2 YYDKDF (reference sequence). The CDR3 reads CATSGTGANTGELFF. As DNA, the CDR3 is TGTGCCACCAGCGGGACAGGAGCGAACACCGGGGAGCTGTTTTTT. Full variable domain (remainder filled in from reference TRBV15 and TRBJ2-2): DAMVIQNPRYQVTQFGKPVTLSCSQTLNHNVMYWYQQKSSQAPKLLFHYYDKDFNNEADTPDNFQSRRPNTSFCFLDIRSPGLGDTAMYLCATSGTGANTGELFFGEGSRLTVL.

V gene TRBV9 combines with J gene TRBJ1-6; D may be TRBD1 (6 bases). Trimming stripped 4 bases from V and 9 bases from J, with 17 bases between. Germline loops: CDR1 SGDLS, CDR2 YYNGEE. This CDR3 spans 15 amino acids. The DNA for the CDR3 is TGTGCCAGCAGCCCCACAGGGCTTTCGAGTTCACCCCTCCACTTT. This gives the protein CASSPTGLSSSPLHF.

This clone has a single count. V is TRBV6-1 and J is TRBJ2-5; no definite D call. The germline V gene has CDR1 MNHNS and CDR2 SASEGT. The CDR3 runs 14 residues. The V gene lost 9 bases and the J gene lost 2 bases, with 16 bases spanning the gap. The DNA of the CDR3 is TGTGCCAGTCAGCAATGGCAGGTACAAGAGACCCAGTACTTC. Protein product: CASQQWQVQETQYF.

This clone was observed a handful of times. As DNA, the CDR3 is TGTGCCAGCAGCGTAGGAGATAGCGGGGGGGCGCAGCGTTCCTACGAGCAGTACTTC. It encodes CASSVGDSGGAQRSYEQYF. This sequence joins TRBV9 and TRBJ2-7; 11 nucleotides match TRBD2. The CDR3 covers 19 residues. V lost 0 bases, J lost 1 base, and 12 bases stayed unmatched. Germline loops: CDR1 SGDLS, CDR2 YYNGEE.

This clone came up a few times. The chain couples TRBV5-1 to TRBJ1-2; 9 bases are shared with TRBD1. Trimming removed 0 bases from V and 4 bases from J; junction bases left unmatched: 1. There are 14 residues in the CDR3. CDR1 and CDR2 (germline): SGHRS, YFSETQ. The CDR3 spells CASSLGDRVYGYTF. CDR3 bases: TGCGCCAGCAGCTTGGGGGACAGGGTCTATGGCTACACCTTC.

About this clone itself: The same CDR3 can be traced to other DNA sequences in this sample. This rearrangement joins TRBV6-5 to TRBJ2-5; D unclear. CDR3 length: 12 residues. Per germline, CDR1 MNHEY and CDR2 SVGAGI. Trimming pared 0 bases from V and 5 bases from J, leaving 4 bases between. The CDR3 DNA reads TGTGCCAGCAGTTACTCTAGGGAGACCCAGTACTTC. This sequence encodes CASSYSRETQYF.

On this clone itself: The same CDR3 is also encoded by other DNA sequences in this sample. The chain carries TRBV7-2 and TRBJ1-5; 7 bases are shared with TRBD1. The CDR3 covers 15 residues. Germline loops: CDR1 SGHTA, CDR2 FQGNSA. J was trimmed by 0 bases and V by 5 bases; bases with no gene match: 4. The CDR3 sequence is CASSLRQGSNQPQHF. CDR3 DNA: TGTGCCAGCAGCCTAAGACAGGGTAGCAATCAGCCCCAGCATTTT.

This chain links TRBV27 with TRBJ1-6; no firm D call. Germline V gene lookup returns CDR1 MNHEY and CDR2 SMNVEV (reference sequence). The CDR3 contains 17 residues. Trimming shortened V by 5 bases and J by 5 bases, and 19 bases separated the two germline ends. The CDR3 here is CASSLDLDGRNNSPLHF. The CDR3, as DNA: TGTGCCAGCAGTCTCGACTTGGACGGGCGAAATAATTCACCCCTCCACTTT.

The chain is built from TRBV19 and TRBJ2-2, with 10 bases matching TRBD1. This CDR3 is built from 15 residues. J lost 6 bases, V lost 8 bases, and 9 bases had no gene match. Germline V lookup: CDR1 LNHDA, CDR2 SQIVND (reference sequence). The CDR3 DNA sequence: TGTGCCAGTCGGTACGGGACAGGGGTCCCCGGGGAGCTGTTTTTT. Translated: CASRYGTGVPGELFF.

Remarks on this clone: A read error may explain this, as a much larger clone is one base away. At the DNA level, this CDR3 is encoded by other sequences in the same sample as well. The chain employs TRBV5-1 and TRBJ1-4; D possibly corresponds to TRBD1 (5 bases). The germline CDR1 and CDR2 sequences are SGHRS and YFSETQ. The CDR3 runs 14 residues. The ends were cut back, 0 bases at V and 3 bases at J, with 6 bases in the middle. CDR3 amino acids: CASSLGQSNEKLFF. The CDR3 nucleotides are TGCGCCAGCAGCTTGGGACAGTCTAATGAAAAACTGTTTTTT.

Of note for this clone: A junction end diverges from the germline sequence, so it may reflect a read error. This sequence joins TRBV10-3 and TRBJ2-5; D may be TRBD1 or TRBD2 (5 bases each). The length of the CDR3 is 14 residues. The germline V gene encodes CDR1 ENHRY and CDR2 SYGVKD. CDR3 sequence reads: CAISEGIGQETQYF. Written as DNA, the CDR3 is TGTGCCATTAGTGAGGGGATTGGCCAAGAGACCCAGTACTTC.

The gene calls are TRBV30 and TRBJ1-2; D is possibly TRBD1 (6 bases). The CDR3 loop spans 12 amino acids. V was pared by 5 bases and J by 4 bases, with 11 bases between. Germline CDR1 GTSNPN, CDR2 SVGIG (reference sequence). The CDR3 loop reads CAWRQELYGYTF. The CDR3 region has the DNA TGTGCCTGGCGACAGGAGCTCTATGGCTACACCTTC. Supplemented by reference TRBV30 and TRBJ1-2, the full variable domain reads SQTIHQWPATLVQPVGSPLSLECTVEGTSNPNLYWYRQAAGRGLQLLFYSVGIGQISSEVPQNLSASRPQDRQFILSSKKLLLSDSGFYLCAWRQELYGYTFGSGTRLTVV.

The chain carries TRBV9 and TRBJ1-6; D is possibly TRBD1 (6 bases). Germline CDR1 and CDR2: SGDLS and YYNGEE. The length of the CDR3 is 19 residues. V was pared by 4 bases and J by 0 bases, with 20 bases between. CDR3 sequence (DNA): TGTGCCAGCAGCCTTAATACTTGGACAGAGAGCTCCTATAATTCACCCCTCCACTTT. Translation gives CASSLNTWTESSYNSPLHF.

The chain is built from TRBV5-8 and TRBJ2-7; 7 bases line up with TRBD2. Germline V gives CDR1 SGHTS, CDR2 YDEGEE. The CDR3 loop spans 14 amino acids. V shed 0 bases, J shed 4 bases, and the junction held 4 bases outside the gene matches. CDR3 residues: CASSLGTSVYEQYF. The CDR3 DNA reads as TGTGCCAGCAGCTTGGGTACTAGCGTTTACGAGCAGTACTTC.

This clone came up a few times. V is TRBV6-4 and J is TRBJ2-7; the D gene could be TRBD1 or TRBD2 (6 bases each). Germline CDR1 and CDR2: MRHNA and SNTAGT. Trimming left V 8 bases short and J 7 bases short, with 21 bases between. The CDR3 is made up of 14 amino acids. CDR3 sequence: CASSKEGGAREQYF. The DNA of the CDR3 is TGTGCCAGCTCCAAGGAGGGGGGTGCCCGGGAGCAGTACTTC.

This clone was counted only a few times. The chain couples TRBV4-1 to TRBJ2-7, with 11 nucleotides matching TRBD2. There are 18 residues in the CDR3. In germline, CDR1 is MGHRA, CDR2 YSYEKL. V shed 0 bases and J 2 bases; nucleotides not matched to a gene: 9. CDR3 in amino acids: CASSQDFPTSGSPYEQYF. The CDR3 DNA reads TGCGCCAGCAGCCAAGATTTCCCCACTAGCGGGAGTCCCTACGAGCAGTACTTC.

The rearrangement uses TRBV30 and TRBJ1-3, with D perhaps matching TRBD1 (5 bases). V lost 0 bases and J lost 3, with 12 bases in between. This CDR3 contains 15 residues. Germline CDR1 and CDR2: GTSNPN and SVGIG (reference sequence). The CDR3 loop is CAWSVWGTGGNTIYF. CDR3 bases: TGTGCCTGGAGTGTTTGGGGGACGGGTGGAAACACCATATATTTT.

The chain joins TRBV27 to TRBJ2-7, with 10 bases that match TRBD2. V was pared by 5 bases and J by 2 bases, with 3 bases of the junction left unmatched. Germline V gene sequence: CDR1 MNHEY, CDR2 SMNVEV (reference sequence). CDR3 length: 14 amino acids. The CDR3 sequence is CASSVLAGTYEQYF. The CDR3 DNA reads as TGTGCCAGCAGTGTACTAGCGGGGACCTACGAGCAGTACTTC.

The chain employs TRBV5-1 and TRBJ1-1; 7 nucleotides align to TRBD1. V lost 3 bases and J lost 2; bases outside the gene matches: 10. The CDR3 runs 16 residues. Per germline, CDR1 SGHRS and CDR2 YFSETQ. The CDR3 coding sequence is TGCGCCAGCAGCTGGGGGGACAGTGGGCCCAACACTGAAGCTTTCTTT. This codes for CASSWGDSGPNTEAFF.

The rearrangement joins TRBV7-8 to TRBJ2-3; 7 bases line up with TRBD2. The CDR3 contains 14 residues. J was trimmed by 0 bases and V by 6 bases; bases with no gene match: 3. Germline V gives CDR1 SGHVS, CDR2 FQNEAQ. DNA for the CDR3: TGTGCCAGCAGTCGGGGGGTAAGCACAGATACGCAGTATTTT. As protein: CASSRGVSTDTQYF.

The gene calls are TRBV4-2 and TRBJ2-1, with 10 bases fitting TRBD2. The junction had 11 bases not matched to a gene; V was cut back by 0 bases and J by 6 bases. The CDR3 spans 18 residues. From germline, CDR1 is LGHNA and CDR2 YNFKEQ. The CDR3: CASSQESLAGGGFNEQFF. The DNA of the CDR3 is TGTGCCAGCAGCCAAGAATCGTTAGCGGGGGGCGGATTCAATGAGCAGTTCTTC.

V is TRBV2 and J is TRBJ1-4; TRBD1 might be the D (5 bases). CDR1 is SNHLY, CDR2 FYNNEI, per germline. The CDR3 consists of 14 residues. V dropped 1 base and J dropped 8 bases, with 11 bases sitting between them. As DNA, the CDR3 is TGTGCCAGCAGTGAAGGAGTGGGGGGGGAAAAACTGTTTTTT. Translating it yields CASSEGVGGEKLFF.